A single sample gave rise to the 14 T cell receptor delta chains below, sequenced in a study of γδ T cells in repeated Plasmodium falciparum infection. TCRdb re-analyzed the multiplex PCR reads via CATT. Among tens of thousands of delta-chain clones listed, approximately 1% were seen once. Gammadelta T cells were flow-sorted from PBMC into Vgamma9/Vdelta2+ and Vdelta2-negative populations for bulk analysis. The sequencing sample was made of gamma-delta T cells from blood. These receptors came from a pool of human donors (malaria-infected and uninfected, not separated).

This clone was detected many times. TCRdb lists the protein of a much larger clone for this DNA, which differs at residue 4, so this is likely a read error; the protein given here is translated from the DNA itself. The V call is TRDV2, the J call TRDJ1; 7 nucleotides match TRDD3. This CDR3 spans 19 amino acids. Per germline, CDR1 GEAIGNYY and CDR2 EKD. The CDR3 region is CACGTPWDTKGPYTDKLIF. The CDR3 region has the DNA TGTGCCTGTGGCACCCCATGGGATACTAAAGGCCCGTACACCGATAAACTCATCTTT.

The chain couples TRDV1 to TRDJ1; 8 bases align to TRDD3. TCRdb carries no J gene annotation; the J gene was assigned here by matching the DNA with germline. Looked up from germline, CDR1 is TSWWSYY and CDR2 is QGS. The CDR3 sequence is 21 residues long. V was pared by 1 base and J by 0 bases, with 19 bases of the junction left unmatched. The CDR3 protein is CALGERHFLYWGVPYTDKLIF. DNA for the CDR3: TGTGCTCTTGGGGAACGACACTTCCTCTACTGGGGGGTCCCTTACACCGATAAACTCATCTTT.

On this clone: Given a far larger clone just one base away, this is likely a sequencing read error. The same CDR3 is also encoded by other DNA sequences in this sample. This sequence joins TRDV1 and TRDJ1, with 9 bases fitting TRDD3. This CDR3 is 18 amino acids long. CDR1 and CDR2 (germline): TSWWSYY, QGS. CDR3 in DNA: TGTGCCCTTGGGGAACGTCCTGGGGGATCACCGTACACCGATAAACTCATCTTT. Translated: CALGERPGGSPYTDKLIF.

With regard to this clone: TCRdb assigns this DNA the protein of a much larger clone, which departs from its translation at residue 6; this likely reflects a read error, and the protein shown comes from translating the DNA. J is TRDJ1 and V is TRDV1; 9 bases are shared with TRDD3. Here the J gene came from matching the DNA to germline, since TCRdb omits it. CDR1 is TSWWSYY, CDR2 QGS, per germline. This CDR3 comprises 25 residues. Trimming removed 1 base from V and 3 bases from J; junction bases left unmatched: 33. CDR3: CALGEHRSFLPPYWGDTPRPDKLIF. The CDR3 DNA follows: TGTGCTCTTGGGGAACACAGGTCCTTCCTCCCGCCTTACTGGGGGGATACCCCGCGGCCCGATAAACTCATCTTT.

The sample holds a few counts of this clone. A single base is all that separates this from a far larger clone, so a read error is likely. The same CDR3 arises from other DNA sequences in this sample as well. The chain employs TRDV1 and TRDJ1; 7 positions match TRDD2. TCRdb records no J gene; here it was assigned by comparing the DNA to germline. CDR1 is TSWWSYY and CDR2 is QGS in the germline V gene. Trimming took 3 bases from V and 0 from J; bases not matched to a gene: 19. CDR3 size: 20 residues. This chain's CDR3 is CALGDPCAFLRSAYTDKLIF. DNA of the CDR3: TGTGCTCTTGGGGATCCTTGCGCTTTCCTACGTAGCGCGTACACCGATAAACTCATCTTT.

This clone was seen a handful of times. The TCRdb record carries a much larger clone's protein, which differs from this DNA's translation at residue 3; a read error is the likely cause, and the protein listed here is the DNA translation. The gene calls are TRDV2 and TRDJ3; perhaps TRDD2 as D (6 bases). The J gene comes from matching the DNA to germline here; TCRdb lacks it. This CDR3 spans 24 amino acids. CDR1 is GEAIGNYY, CDR2 EKD, per germline. This CDR3 is CARDTVLRSGETDRSSWDTRQMFF. Here the CDR3 DNA reads TGTGCCCGTGACACCGTCCTACGGTCGGGAGAAACAGATAGAAGCTCCTGGGACACCCGACAGATGTTTTTC.

Note on this clone: The protein TCRdb lists belongs to a much larger clone and differs from this DNA's translation at residue 5, which points to a read error; the protein shown is made from the DNA. The J gene is TRDJ1, the V gene TRDV1; D possibly uses TRDD2 or TRDD3 (9 bases each). Assignment of the J gene here rests on matching the DNA to germline, because TCRdb gives none. V was shortened by 4 bases and J by 0 bases, with 39 bases between the two germline ends. The CDR3 length is 24 residues. CDR1 is TSWWSYY, CDR2 QGS, per germline. For the CDR3, the DNA is TGTGCTCTTGGGGGTGCGCTTCCTTCCTACCAGGTACTGGGGGACTTCGGGTACACCGATAAACTCATCTTT. As protein: CALGGALPSYQVLGDFGYTDKLIF.

This clone was seen a handful of times. This likely traces to a read error, being one base from a far larger clone. Other DNA sequences in this specimen translate into the identical CDR3. This chain joins TRDV1 and TRDJ1; 7 bases are a match to TRDD2. The J gene comes from matching the DNA to germline here; TCRdb lacks it. Per germline, CDR1 TSWWSYY and CDR2 QGS. The CDR3 has 18 residues. The chain's CDR3 is CALGVSSFLRGYTDKLIF. The CDR3 bases are TGTGCCCTTGGGGTTTCTTCTTTCCTACGGGGGTACACCGATAAACTCATCTTT.

This clone showed up just a few times. This likely traces to a read error, being one base from a far larger clone. The sample holds other DNA sequences that translate to the same CDR3. The CDR3 DNA follows: TGTGCCTGTGACACCAGGGCCGCCAGGCCTTCCTACACCAAGATGGGGGCTGACACCGATAAACTCATCTTC. It is translated as CACDTRAARPSYTKMGADTDKLIF. No J gene call was made, and the V gene is TRDV2; the table's D gene call, TRDD3, was not cross checked with the DNA. The CDR3 length is 24 residues. The V gene's germline CDR1 is GEAIGNYY and CDR2 EKD.

Ten or more counts support this clone. The chain carries TRDV2 and TRDJ1, with TRDD3 matching 12 bases. The germline V gene encodes CDR1 GEAIGNYY and CDR2 EKD. The CDR3 is made up of 17 amino acids. The J segment lost 1 base and the V segment lost 1 base, leaving 6 bases of the junction unmatched. In DNA, the CDR3 is TGTGCCTGTGACACACTGGGGGATACTGGGAGCACCGATAAACTCATCTTT. It is translated as CACDTLGDTGSTDKLIF.

Regarding this clone: TCRdb attributes to this sequence the protein of a much larger clone, which differs from the DNA translation at residue 13; a read error is likely, and the protein displayed is translated from the DNA. This chain connects TRDV2 to TRDJ1, with TRDD3 matching 10 bases. With 1 base clipped from V and 3 bases from J, the junction kept 13 bases outside the gene matches. The CDR3 length is 18 residues. From germline, CDR1 is GEAIGNYY and CDR2 EKD. The CDR3 DNA reads as TGTGCCTGTGACACTTTGCAGCCACTGGGGGATGGGGCCGATAAACTCATCTTT. It translates to CACDTLQPLGDGADKLIF.

Regarding this clone: TCRdb pairs this DNA with a much larger clone's protein that differs at residue 16, likely a read error; the protein shown was translated from the DNA. The gene calls are TRDV1 and TRDJ1; D is unresolved. TCRdb offers no J gene call, so here the DNA was matched to germline to obtain one. Germline CDR1 reads TSWWSYY; CDR2 reads QGS. The CDR3 runs to 19 residues. For the CDR3, the DNA is TGTGCTCTTGGGGGAAGACTTAAAAAGTCCCTCCGGTACACCGATAGACTCATCTTT. Its translation is CALGGRLKKSLRYTDRLIF.

As for this clone: A read error is the likely source, as a far larger clone sits one nucleotide away. For the V gene the call is TRDV3; the J gene has no call; TRDD3 is the table's D call and was not checked against the DNA. The CDR3 extends over 17 amino acids. CDR1 is TVYSNPD and CDR2 is GDNSRS in the germline V gene (reference sequence). The CDR3 DNA is TGTGCCTCCCCTTCACTCCGATACTGGGGGATAAAGGGGCGGCTCATCTTT. This encodes CASPSLRYWGIKGRLIF.

This clone has only a few counts. The protein given by TCRdb reflects a much larger clone and differs at residue 9 from this DNA's translation, likely from a read error; the protein shown is the DNA's translation. The V call is TRDV2, the J call TRDJ1; 9 bases agree with TRDD3. CDR1 and CDR2 (germline): GEAIGNYY, EKD. This CDR3 contains 16 residues. The V gene end was trimmed by 3 bases and the J gene end by 0 bases; junction bases not matched to a gene: 7. The CDR3 region is CACDPLGDEYTDKLIF. CDR3 nucleotide sequence: TGTGCCTGTGACCCTCTGGGGGATGAGTACACCGATAAACTCATCTTT.